This passage covers 11 T cell receptor beta chains from one sample sequenced in a study of blood T cell repertoires in COVID-19. Only in-frame clones appear in the TCRdb table, and some are missing; sequencing was by immunoSEQ multiplex PCR. The top ten hold 1% of the sample, which has 340,000 or so clones, 80% to 90% seen once. Sequenced material: peripheral blood. Every receptor here comes from a man aged 45-65 years with active or convalescent COVID-19.

This clone was counted once. CDR3 region: CASRSDRVAKNIQYF. As DNA, the CDR3 is TGTGCCAGTAGGTCCGACCGGGTAGCCAAAAACATTCAGTACTTC. The V call is TRBV19, the J call TRBJ2-4; no clear D. The CDR3 contains 15 residues. Trimming removed 6 bases from V and 0 bases from J, with 12 bases in between. Per the germline V gene, CDR1 is LNHDA and CDR2 is SQIVND (reference sequence).

The V call is TRBV27, the J call TRBJ1-1; D call uncertain. Germline V CDR1 and CDR2: MNHEY, SMNVEV (reference sequence). V shed 6 bases and J shed 0 bases, with 11 bases lying between them. CDR3 length: 14 amino acids. The CDR3: CASRTGSMNTEAFF. The DNA for the CDR3 is TGTGCCAGCAGGACTGGCAGCATGAACACTGAAGCTTTCTTT.

This rearrangement joins TRBV30 to TRBJ1-5; the D is unclear. Deletions cut 2 bases from V and 2 bases from J, with 7 bases between. The V gene's germline CDR1 is GTSNPN and CDR2 SVGIG (reference sequence). The CDR3 covers 13 residues. The CDR3 DNA reads as TGTGCCTGGAGTATTACGGGCAATCAGCCCCAGCATTTT. Its translation: CAWSITGNQPQHF.

V usage is TRBV27 and J usage is TRBJ1-1; tentative D call: TRBD1 (5 bases). V dropped 8 bases and J dropped 4 bases, with 20 bases sitting between them. The CDR3 runs 15 residues. The V gene's germline CDR1 is MNHEY and CDR2 SMNVEV (reference sequence). In DNA, the CDR3 is TGTGCCAGCTCCCCCTTCGGGGGTGGGGGCACTGAAGCTTTCTTT. This translates into CASSPFGGGGTEAFF.

The rearrangement joins TRBV10-3 to TRBJ2-6, with 7 bases lining up with TRBD1. This CDR3 has 15 amino acids. Losses at the gene ends were 7 bases for V and 1 base for J; bases not matched to a gene: 4. The germline CDR1 and CDR2 sequences are ENHRY and SYGVKD. Here the CDR3 DNA reads TGTGCCATCAATACAGGGGATTCTGGGGCCAACGTCCTGACTTTC. It translates to CAINTGDSGANVLTF.

This clone has just one count. The chain's CDR3 is CASSAGRTGVTEAFF. The CDR3 nucleotides read TGTGCCAGCAGCGCCGGTAGGACAGGGGTCACTGAAGCTTTCTTT. The chain links TRBV2 to TRBJ1-1; TRBD1 agrees at 9 bases. The junction had 9 bases not matched to a gene; V was cut back by 6 bases and J by 4 bases. CDR1 SNHLY and CDR2 FYNNEI come from the germline V gene. The length of the CDR3 is 15 residues.

In DNA, the CDR3 is TGTGCCAGCAGCGGCGAGGGATCCGTAAGGTACGAGCAGTACTTC. Residues: CASSGEGSVRYEQYF. V gene TRBV7-2 combines with J gene TRBJ2-7; maybe TRBD2 (5 bases). The ends were cut back, 5 bases at V and 4 bases at J, with 18 bases in the middle. The germline V gene has CDR1 SGHTA and CDR2 FQGNSA. The CDR3 is 15 residues long.

The chain combines TRBV19 with TRBJ2-2; 12 positions match TRBD2. CDR1 is LNHDA and CDR2 is SQIVND in the germline V gene (reference sequence). V was clipped by 8 bases and J by 5 bases; unmatched bases: 6. The CDR3 length is 15 residues. The CDR3 coding sequence is TGTGCCAGTCTAGGACTAGCGGGATTTACCGGGGAGCTGTTTTTT. Translating it yields CASLGLAGFTGELFF.

This clone occurred a few times. The chain has TRBV19 and TRBJ2-2; D possibly corresponds to TRBD2 (5 bases). This CDR3 has 12 amino acids. V lost 9 bases and J 10 bases, leaving 15 bases between the germline ends. CDR1 is LNHDA and CDR2 is SQIVND in the germline V gene (reference sequence). The CDR3 loop reads CASSLRVEELFF. CDR3 sequence (DNA): TGTGCCAGCTCCCTGAGGGTGGAGGAGCTGTTTTTT.

The chain couples TRBV5-4 to TRBJ1-1; maybe TRBD1 (5 bases). CDR3 length: 19 residues. V was shortened by 0 bases and J by 1 base, with 22 bases between the two germline ends. The germline V gene encodes CDR1 SGHNT and CDR2 YYREEE (reference sequence). CDR3 in amino acids: CASSLEYAWGGGRNTEAFF. DNA of the CDR3: TGTGCCAGCAGCTTGGAGTATGCGTGGGGGGGTGGTAGGAACACTGAAGCTTTCTTT.

This clone was counted a single time. The V and J genes are TRBV11-2 and TRBJ2-7; 9 bases align to TRBD1. The V gene's germline CDR1 is SGHAT and CDR2 FQNNGV. CDR3 length equals 15 residues. V was clipped by 3 bases and J by 4 bases; unmatched bases: 7. CDR3 in DNA: TGTGCCAGCAGCTTTAACAGGGGGCGCGGGTACGAGCAGTACTTC. Translating it yields CASSFNRGRGYEQYF.